Given below is one TCR beta chain in context. Its antigen is not identified. The sample belongs to a study of spatial heterogeneity in lung cancer. Study-wide context: Counts of TCR transcripts in tumor regions correlated strongly with a T cell module score (derived from matched bulk RNA-seq). Overall study results and limits: Within tumors, counts of expanded alpha and beta TCRs tracked tumor mutation counts.

V was pared by 2 bases and J by 7 bases, with 15 bases between. The CDR3 has 15 amino acids. The germline CDR1 and CDR2 sequences are MNHNY and SVGAGI (reference sequence). TCRdb re-analysed the 5' RACE reads in MiXCR, keeping a single row per CDR3 protein. The table shows about 20,000 distinct CDR3 sequences, with about 16% occurring only once. Time point given: sample taken at primary tumor resection. Unsorted whole RNA samples from tumor, nontumor lung or frozen PBMC were sequenced. The sequencing used lung tumor tissue, collected at surgery. This clonotype originated in a female donor with early-stage non-small cell lung cancer. This chain uses TRBV6-6 with TRBJ2-1; D is possibly TRBD1 or TRBD2 (5 bases each). CDR3 region: CASSYEGIPRNEQFF. DNA of the CDR3: TGTGCCAGCAGTTACGAGGGGATTCCTAGGAATGAGCAGTTCTTC.